A single sample gave rise to the 25 T cell receptor beta chains below, sequenced in a study of T cells after yellow fever vaccination. From the 5' RACE reads, TCRdb called clonotypes with MiXCR, one entry per CDR3 protein. The sample includes roughly 250,000 distinct CDR3 sequences, 13% of them seen just once. Sequences were derived from CD4+ T cells sorted from PBMCs, sampled 45 days after the yellow fever booster vaccination. Receptor source: a man aged 25 to 40 who received the YFV17D yellow fever vaccine.

This clonotype was observed a handful of times. V is TRBV6-2 or TRBV6-3 and J is TRBJ2-5, with D uncertain. CDR3 length equals 14 residues. Trimming removed 0 bases at V and 4 bases at J, with 9 bases between. Germline CDR1 is MNHEY and CDR2 is SVGEGT. CDR3 residues: CASSYSERPETQYF. CDR3 in DNA: TGTGCCAGCAGTTACTCGGAAAGACCAGAGACCCAGTACTTC.

The gene calls are TRBV20-1 and TRBJ1-3; weak D call: TRBD1 (5 bases). Trimming pared 3 bases from V and 9 bases from J, leaving 15 bases between. The CDR3 is made up of 13 amino acids. Germline lookup yields CDR1 DFQATT and CDR2 SNEGSKA (reference sequence). CDR3 nucleotide sequence: TGCAGTGCTAGGGGGACGGGGGGTGCCACCATATATTTT. Amino acids: CSARGTGGATIYF.

The sample holds a few counts of this clonotype. This chain uses TRBV7-3 with TRBJ2-3; 9 bases agree with TRBD2. The junction had 6 bases not matched to a gene; V was cut back by 4 bases and J by 4 bases. The CDR3 has 15 amino acids. In germline, CDR1 is SGHTA, CDR2 FQGTGA. This CDR3 reads CASSSSGGRADTQYF. The CDR3 bases are TGTGCCAGCAGCTCGTCTGGCGGGAGGGCAGATACGCAGTATTTT.

The gene calls are TRBV20-1 and TRBJ2-2; D perhaps matches TRBD2 (6 bases). Germline loops: CDR1 DFQATT, CDR2 SNEGSKA (reference sequence). V shed 3 bases and J shed 6 bases, with 17 bases lying between them. The CDR3 runs 15 residues. CDR3 sequence reads: CSARKGLLNSGELFF. CDR3 sequence (DNA): TGCAGTGCTAGGAAGGGACTTCTAAACTCCGGGGAGCTGTTTTTT.

In its sample, this clonotype was seen a few times. The chain carries TRBV4-3 and TRBJ2-7, with a weak D call TRBD2 (5 bases). Trimming removed 2 bases at V and 4 bases at J, with 15 bases between. CDR1 and CDR2 (germline): LGHNA, YSLEER. This CDR3 comprises 15 residues. CDR3: CASSQQTGDAYEQYF. CDR3 in DNA: TGCGCCAGCAGCCAACAGACCGGGGATGCGTACGAGCAGTACTTC.

This sequence joins TRBV7-2 and TRBJ2-7; 9 bases match TRBD1. The length of the CDR3 is 15 residues. The ends lost 5 bases at V and 6 bases at J; junction bases unmatched: 11. The germline V gene encodes CDR1 SGHTA and CDR2 FQGNSA. The CDR3 sequence is CASSIWDRVGSEQYF. In DNA form, the CDR3 reads TGTGCCAGCAGCATTTGGGACAGGGTGGGTTCCGAGCAGTACTTC.

The chain combines TRBV5-1 with TRBJ2-2, with 7 bases lining up with TRBD1. CDR1 is SGHRS, CDR2 YFSETQ, per germline. Unmatched junction bases numbered 8, after V lost 5 bases and J lost 7 bases. The CDR3 totals 14 residues. The CDR3 is CASRRDSAGGELFF. The CDR3 coding sequence is TGCGCCAGCAGAAGGGACAGTGCCGGCGGGGAGCTGTTTTTT.

This clonotype was picked up a small number of times. The V gene is TRBV20-1, the J gene TRBJ2-5; D possibly corresponds to TRBD2 (6 bases). This CDR3 contains 13 residues. Per the germline V gene, CDR1 is DFQATT and CDR2 is SNEGSKA (reference sequence). The CDR3 DNA follows: TGCAGCCTACTGCGGGGCCACCAAGAGACCCAGTACTTC. The encoded protein is CSLLRGHQETQYF.

This clonotype has a single count. This chain uses TRBV18 with TRBJ2-5; TRBD2 matches at 14 bases. J gave up 5 bases and V 5 bases, and 7 bases lay outside the gene matches. Germline V gene data show CDR1 as KGHSH and CDR2 as LQKENI. This CDR3 is built from 16 residues. CDR3 sequence: CASSSTGLAGDETQYF. CDR3 sequence (DNA): TGTGCCAGCTCATCGACGGGACTAGCGGGAGACGAGACCCAGTACTTC.

As regards this clonotype: The CDR3 does not end in the conserved phenylalanine or tryptophan, so this is likely a read error. This chain connects TRBV18 to TRBJ1-3; D gene uncertain. The CDR3 is 13 residues long. Per the germline V gene, CDR1 is KGHSH and CDR2 is LQKENI. V gave up 1 base and J gave up 0 bases, with 1 base separating them. DNA for the CDR3: TGTGCCAGCTCACCACGCTCTGGAAACACCATATATCTT. Its translation: CASSPRSGNTIYL.

The sample holds a few counts of this clonotype. The genes are TRBV19 and TRBJ2-7; no clear D. V lost 5 bases, J lost 3 bases, and 11 bases lay in between. CDR3 size: 13 residues. Germline V gene sequence: CDR1 LNHDA, CDR2 SQIVND (reference sequence). The CDR3 nucleotides are TGTGCCAGTAGTGAAAGCCTCTTCTACGAGCAGTACTTC. Translation gives CASSESLFYEQYF.

This clonotype has a count of ten or more. This chain connects TRBV7-2 to TRBJ2-7; either TRBD1 or TRBD2 may supply D (5 bases each). Germline CDR1 is SGHTA and CDR2 is FQGNSA. There are 14 residues in the CDR3. The V and J ends lost 5 bases and 6 bases respectively, with 17 bases between them. The CDR3 is CASSPCRRGCEQYF. Here the CDR3 DNA reads TGTGCCAGCAGCCCCTGCCGACGGGGCTGCGAGCAGTACTTC.

This clonotype was observed a few times. V usage is TRBV7-9 and J usage is TRBJ2-1; D is unclear. The CDR3 contains 15 residues. Germline V gene data show CDR1 as SEHNR and CDR2 as FQNEAQ (reference sequence). V lost 5 bases and J lost 9, with 20 bases in between. CDR3 nucleotide sequence: TGTGCCAGCAGCCAAAACAGTCTTGGGTCGATTGAGCAGTTCTTC. Translated: CASSQNSLGSIEQFF.

Only a few counts were recorded for this clonotype. V usage is TRBV29-1 and J usage is TRBJ1-5; TRBD1 is a possible D gene (6 bases). Trimming left V 4 bases short and J 1 base short, with 11 bases between. Germline V gene lookup returns CDR1 SQVTM and CDR2 ANQGSEA. The CDR3 is 14 residues long. The CDR3 DNA is TGCAGCGTTGGTTCCACAGGGAGCAATCAGCCCCAGCATTTT. Protein sequence: CSVGSTGSNQPQHF.

The chain couples TRBV7-9 to TRBJ1-1; possible D gene TRBD1, 5 bases. Germline loops: CDR1 SEHNR, CDR2 FQNEAQ (reference sequence). The V end lost 1 base, the J end lost 11 bases, and 5 bases lay between the germline ends. The CDR3 spans 10 residues. The CDR3 spells CASSLGGAFF. The CDR3 nucleotides are TGTGCCAGCAGCTTAGGGGGGGCTTTCTTT.

This chain connects TRBV9 to TRBJ1-1; TRBD1 matches at 7 bases. Germline lookup yields CDR1 SGDLS and CDR2 YYNGEE. V was clipped by 6 bases and J by 1 base; unmatched bases: 12. This CDR3 spans 16 amino acids. Written as DNA, the CDR3 is TGTGCCAGCACCAGAGGGGGGTACAGGGGGAACACTGAAGCTTTCTTT. Its protein is CASTRGGYRGNTEAFF.

Only a few counts were recorded for this clonotype. This chain joins TRBV15 and TRBJ2-1; no clear D gene. Germline values: CDR1 LNHNV, CDR2 YYDKDF (reference sequence). The CDR3 has 16 amino acids. V was trimmed by 3 bases and J by 0 bases, leaving 12 bases between them. As DNA, the CDR3 is TGTGCCACCAGCAGGGGGATGTTAGCCTCCTACAATGAGCAGTTCTTC. As protein: CATSRGMLASYNEQFF.

V usage is TRBV7-9 and J usage is TRBJ2-3, with TRBD2 as a possible D gene (5 bases). The CDR3 is 13 residues long. The V end was cut by 8 bases, the J end by 2 bases, with 11 bases between. Germline-derived CDR1 and CDR2 are SEHNR and FQNEAQ (reference sequence). This chain's CDR3 is CASGLSNTDTQYF. The CDR3 DNA reads as TGTGCCAGCGGACTCTCAAACACAGATACGCAGTATTTT.

A single count supports this clonotype. This may arise from a read error, as a much more abundant clone is one base away. The rearrangement uses TRBV5-1 and TRBJ2-3; D gene unclear. The CDR3 has 15 amino acids. V lost 8 bases to trimming and J lost 1 base, with 17 bases between them. Looked up from germline, CDR1 is SGHRS and CDR2 is YFSETQ. DNA for the CDR3: TGCGCCAGAAGCGCTTTGAGAGAAGGCACAGATACGCAGTATTTT. It yields the protein CARSALREGTDTQYF.

This rearrangement joins TRBV12-3 or TRBV12-4 to TRBJ2-5, with TRBD1 identical over 7 bases. V was clipped by 6 bases and J by 1 base; unmatched bases: 5. The CDR3 has 14 residues. CDR3 sequence reads: CASSPKGAQETQYF. The CDR3 nucleotides read TGTGCCAGCAGCCCGAAGGGGGCCCAAGAGACCCAGTACTTC.

This clonotype appeared many times. The chain employs TRBV12-3 or TRBV12-4 and TRBJ1-5, with a tentative D call TRBD1 (6 bases). CDR3 length equals 14 residues. V lost 5 bases to trimming and J lost 7 bases, with 15 bases between them. The CDR3, as DNA: TGTGCCAGCAGTCTCACAGGGCCGGAGCAGCCCCAGCATTTT. Translation: CASSLTGPEQPQHF.

The V and J genes are TRBV10-3 and TRBJ1-1, with D perhaps TRBD1 (5 bases). Between the trimmed V and J ends, which lost 6 bases and 1 base, there was a span of 12 bases. The germline CDR1 and CDR2 sequences are ENHRY and SYGVKD. CDR3 length: 14 amino acids. DNA of the CDR3: TGTGCCATCAGCCGAGGGGAGGAGAACACTGAAGCTTTCTTT. This encodes CAISRGEENTEAFF.

This clonotype was found a few times. J is TRBJ2-7 and V is TRBV7-9; D may be TRBD2 (6 bases). Looked up from germline, CDR1 is SEHNR and CDR2 is FQNEAQ (reference sequence). CDR3 length: 15 residues. Trimming took 7 bases from V and 0 from J, leaving 16 bases between them. CDR3 nucleotide sequence: TGTGCCAGCACGTTAGCGGCCTCGAGCTCCTACGAGCAGTACTTC. Translation gives CASTLAASSSYEQYF.

DNA for the CDR3: TGTGCCAGCAGCCACCCCAGGACAGGGAAAGAGACCCAGTACTTC. Amino acids: CASSHPRTGKETQYF. The chain combines TRBV3-1 with TRBJ2-5; 8 bases align to TRBD1. The CDR3 is 15 amino acids. After removal of 3 bases from V and 3 bases from J, the junction contained 6 bases not matched to a gene. Germline values: CDR1 LGHDT, CDR2 YNNKEL (reference sequence).

The chain combines TRBV5-1 with TRBJ2-6; D remains ambiguous. Trimming shortened V by 6 bases and J by 0 bases, and 10 bases separated the two germline ends. Germline V gene data show CDR1 as SGHRS and CDR2 as YFSETQ. This CDR3 has 15 amino acids. CDR3 nucleotides: TGCGCCAGCACCAAGGGCTACTCTGGGGCCAACGTCCTGACTTTC. It specifies CASTKGYSGANVLTF.